This TCR beta chain derives from a study of cytomegalovirus exposure and HLA in healthy donors. Turning to the study itself: Falling in the Caucasian-associated ancestry cluster were approximately 84% of under 450 genotyped donors.

Study conclusions and caveats: Certain sequence variants were highly shared and formed a cluster, and this cluster was likely a sequencing artifact.

CDR3 length equals 15 residues. The junction had 3 bases not matched to a gene; V was cut back by 4 bases and J by 5 bases. Germline CDR1 SEHNR, CDR2 FQNEAQ (reference sequence). The PCR was carried out with 60 Vbeta primers and 13 Jbeta primers. Measured with immunoSEQ multiplex PCR; TCRdb has only the in-frame clones, and not every one. The repertoire has hundreds of thousands of clones, about 90% of them found once; the top ten carry approximately 2.2%. Comment on this clone: Antigen specificity is unknown.

Sequencing input: PBMCs. This TCR came from a young woman in good health and CMV-seronegative. J is TRBJ1-6 and V is TRBV7-9; 9 positions match TRBD1. For the CDR3, the DNA is TGTGCCAGCAGCTCGGGACAGGGAAATAATTCACCCCTCCACTTT. It specifies CASSSGQGNNSPLHF.